Ten or more counts support the clone carrying this T cell receptor (beta chain). Unique molecular identifiers were used to barcode this TCRbeta library. TCRdb itself ran the PCR reads through MiXCR, one entry per CDR3 protein. The repertoire holds 100,000 or so distinct CDR3 sequences, with 12% as singletons. This sample is part of a study of T-cell reconstitution after alpha-beta-depleted transplantation in children. The CDR3 runs 14 residues. Germline V gene lookup returns CDR1 SEHNR and CDR2 FQNEAQ (reference sequence). The ends lost 6 bases at V and 2 bases at J; junction bases unmatched: 6. This material consisted of PBMCs from the stem cell graft donor, taken from the stem cell graft. The chain has TRBV7-9 and TRBJ2-5, with 7 positions matching TRBD2. This TCR was recovered from a human donor who donated a stem cell graft to a child with inherited bone marrow failure. The CDR3: CASRAAGIQETQYF. DNA for the CDR3: TGTGCCAGCAGAGCAGCGGGGATACAAGAGACCCAGTACTTC. The full variable domain, its missing parts supplied by reference TRBV7-9 and TRBJ2-5, is DTGVSQNPRHKITKRGQNVTFRCDPISEHNRLYWYRQTLGQGPEFLTYFQNEAQLEKSRLLSDRFSAERPKGSFSTLEIQRTEQGDSAMYLCASRAAGIQETQYFGPGTRLLVL.